The 31 T cell receptor beta chains below come from one sample, sequenced in a study of OX40 agonist ivuxolimab in advanced cancers. Here immunoSEQ multiplex PCR was the method, and the copy in TCRdb shows in-frame clones only, minus some. The data hold 60,000 to 75,000 clones, with around 93% observed a single time. This specimen consisted of CD4+ or CD8+ T cells sorted from blood, obtained in a trial of the OX40 agonist ivuxolimab. The receptors here all came from an adult with an advanced solid tumor such as melanoma, head and neck, liver or kidney cancer.

This clone is a singleton in its sample. The V call is TRBV29-1, the J call TRBJ2-1; D gene uncertain. Germline-derived CDR1 and CDR2 are SQVTM and ANQGSEA. The CDR3 extends over 10 amino acids. Trimming shortened V by 4 bases and J by 9 bases, and 7 bases separated the two germline ends. CDR3 residues: CSVGAGEQFF. The CDR3 coding sequence is TGCAGCGTTGGCGCCGGTGAGCAGTTCTTC.

This clone was counted once. The rearrangement joins TRBV4-2 to TRBJ2-7; 10 positions match TRBD2. V lost 3 bases, J lost 0 bases, and 8 bases stayed unmatched. The CDR3 has 17 residues. In germline, CDR1 is LGHNA, CDR2 YNFKEQ. The DNA of the CDR3 is TGTGCCAGCAGCCAGGTAGGACTAGCGGAAAACTCCTACGAGCAGTACTTC. Translated: CASSQVGLAENSYEQYF.

The chain uses TRBV5-6 and TRBJ1-1; perhaps TRBD1 as D (5 bases). The CDR3 consists of 14 residues. Germline loops: CDR1 SGHDT, CDR2 YYEEEE. With 4 bases removed from V and 3 bases from J, the gap between germline ends came to 13 bases. The CDR3 region is CASSQAGAYTEAFF. The CDR3 DNA reads TGTGCCAGCAGCCAGGCCGGGGCTTACACTGAAGCTTTCTTT.

The chain couples TRBV7-9 to TRBJ2-3, with 8 bases fitting TRBD2. CDR1 SEHNR and CDR2 FQNEAQ come from the germline V gene (reference sequence). This CDR3 has 16 residues. J lost 3 bases, V lost 5 bases, and 10 bases had no gene match. CDR3 region: CASSPAERERTDTQYF. CDR3 DNA: TGTGCCAGCAGCCCGGCCGAGCGGGAGAGGACAGATACGCAGTATTTT.

The chain uses TRBV21-1 and TRBJ2-7. TRBV21-1 is given as a pseudogene. The CDR3 extends over 16 amino acids. In DNA form, the CDR3 reads TGTGCCAGCAGCGCCGGAGCCAGCGACAACCTTCCGGAGCAGTACTTC. It encodes CASSAGASDNLPEQYF.

The chain uses TRBV7-8 and TRBJ2-7; D call uncertain. The CDR3 is 14 residues long. V was shortened by 3 bases and J by 4 bases, with 13 bases between the two germline ends. Germline assignment: CDR1 SGHVS and CDR2 FQNEAQ. CDR3 region: CASSLRLRAYEQYF. CDR3 sequence (DNA): TGTGCCAGCAGCTTGAGGCTCCGGGCATACGAGCAGTACTTC.

This chain connects TRBV13 to TRBJ2-1; weak D call: TRBD2 (6 bases). Per germline, CDR1 PRHDT and CDR2 FYEKMQ (reference sequence). This CDR3 is 14 amino acids long. The V and J ends lost 5 bases and 16 bases respectively, with 24 bases between them. CDR3 DNA sequence: TGTGCCAGCAGCGTGGCGGGGCCACAGATAGTAAATTTCTTC. It yields the protein CASSVAGPQIVNFF.

V is TRBV6-5 and J is TRBJ2-7, with 8 bases aligning to TRBD1. Germline CDR1 and CDR2: MNHEY and SVGAGI. The CDR3 is 15 residues long. Trimming at V came to 0 bases and at J to 4 bases, leaving 5 bases not matched to a gene. The CDR3 reads CASSYSDRGGYEQYF. The CDR3 DNA is TGTGCCAGCAGTTACTCTGACAGGGGTGGTTACGAGCAGTACTTC.

The chain links TRBV11-2 to TRBJ2-7; D call uncertain. Germline values: CDR1 SGHAT, CDR2 FQNNGV. The ends were cut back, 2 bases at V and 5 bases at J, with 7 bases in the middle. This CDR3 has 12 residues. CDR3 nucleotide sequence: TGTGCCAGCAGCTTATTTAGGGACGAGCAGTACTTC. Its protein product is CASSLFRDEQYF.

The chain combines TRBV6-5 with TRBJ1-1, with 11 positions matching TRBD1. Germline CDR1 MNHEY, CDR2 SVGAGI. The ends lost 5 bases at V and 3 bases at J; junction bases unmatched: 2. The CDR3 totals 14 residues. CDR3 nucleotides: TGTGCCAGCAGTGCGGGACAGGGGGACACTGAAGCTTTCTTT. Translation gives CASSAGQGDTEAFF.

The chain has TRBV7-3 and TRBJ2-3; 11 bases are shared with TRBD2. This CDR3 contains 15 residues. Trimming removed 11 bases from V and 5 bases from J; junction bases left unmatched: 12. Germline V gene sequence: CDR1 SGHTA, CDR2 FQGTGA. The CDR3 spells CAPKEGLAAQDTQYF. The CDR3, as DNA: TGTGCCCCGAAAGAGGGACTAGCGGCCCAAGATACGCAGTATTTT.

This chain connects TRBV9 to TRBJ2-5, with unresolved D. V lost 3 bases and J 2 bases, leaving 5 bases between the germline ends. The CDR3 consists of 12 residues. Germline V lookup: CDR1 SGDLS, CDR2 YYNGEE. CDR3 protein: CASSAGQETQYF. In nucleotides, the CDR3 is TGTGCCAGCAGCGCTGGACAAGAGACCCAGTACTTC.

The chain recombines TRBV28 with TRBJ2-1; 11 bases align to TRBD2. Germline trimming cut 5 bases from V and 4 bases from J; bases unmatched to any gene: 4. The CDR3 contains 15 residues. CDR1 and CDR2 (germline): MDHEN, SYDVKM. CDR3 sequence: CASSVGTSGYNEQFF. Here the CDR3 DNA reads TGTGCCAGCAGTGTCGGGACTAGCGGATACAATGAGCAGTTCTTC.

This clone came up once. V gene TRBV11-3 combines with J gene TRBJ2-7, with D possibly being TRBD2 (5 bases). Germline values: CDR1 SGHNT, CDR2 YENEEA. V was cut by 3 bases and J by 2 bases, with 14 bases left in between. The CDR3 covers 15 residues. This CDR3 is CASSFLRLGAYEQYF. The CDR3 DNA is TGTGCCAGCAGCTTCCTTCGGCTGGGAGCCTACGAGCAGTACTTC.

This chain connects TRBV6-5 to TRBJ2-7; D may be TRBD1 or TRBD2 (7 bases each). There are 14 residues in the CDR3. The germline gives CDR1 MNHEY, CDR2 SVGAGI. V was pared by 2 bases and J by 6 bases, with 14 bases between. CDR3 nucleotide sequence: TGTGCCAGCAGTTACGGGGAGGGGGCGGGCGAGCAGTACTTC. This translates into CASSYGEGAGEQYF.

The J gene is TRBJ1-4, the V gene TRBV5-6, with D maybe TRBD1 (5 bases). Germline V lookup: CDR1 SGHDT, CDR2 YYEEEE. The V end was cut by 4 bases, the J end by 8 bases, with 15 bases between. The length of the CDR3 is 14 residues. The CDR3 loop is CASSVDMNREKLFF. DNA for the CDR3: TGTGCCAGCAGCGTGGACATGAATCGGGAAAAACTGTTTTTT.

This clone has just a few counts. The chain recombines TRBV19 with TRBJ1-1; no definite D call. This CDR3 has 12 amino acids. V lost 7 bases and J 1 base, leaving 7 bases between the germline ends. Germline CDR1 LNHDA, CDR2 SQIVND (reference sequence). The CDR3 DNA reads TGTGCCAGTACGGACCGGAACACTGAAGCTTTCTTT. Residues: CASTDRNTEAFF.

The chain links TRBV9 to TRBJ2-7, with 11 bases aligning to TRBD1. CDR3 length equals 14 residues. The V gene end was trimmed by 4 bases and the J gene end by 4 bases; junction bases not matched to a gene: 4. The V gene's germline CDR1 is SGDLS and CDR2 YYNGEE. CDR3 in DNA: TGTGCCAGCAGCCTCGGACAGGGGGCTTACGAGCAGTACTTC. It translates to CASSLGQGAYEQYF.

The CDR3 sequence is CASSTPGQGFQETQYF. The CDR3 nucleotides read TGTGCCAGCAGCACACCGGGACAGGGGTTCCAAGAGACCCAGTACTTC. The J gene is TRBJ2-5, the V gene TRBV2; 10 bases fit TRBD1. Germline V CDR1 and CDR2: SNHLY, FYNNEI. Unmatched junction bases numbered 8, after V lost 6 bases and J lost 1 base. The CDR3 has 16 amino acids.

In its sample, this clone was seen once. This chain connects TRBV11-2 to TRBJ1-4; the D gene is possibly TRBD1 (6 bases). Per germline, CDR1 SGHAT and CDR2 FQNNGV. The CDR3 contains 15 residues. V lost 5 bases and J 6 bases, leaving 16 bases between the germline ends. The CDR3 loop is CASSLSRGFDEKLFF. CDR3 nucleotide sequence: TGTGCCAGCAGCCTCTCCAGGGGTTTTGATGAAAAACTGTTTTTT.

In DNA form, the CDR3 reads TGTGCCAGCAGCTTAGAGCGGGGCGGGGGGAGCACAGATACGCAGTATTTT. This codes for CASSLERGGGSTDTQYF. The gene calls are TRBV7-2 and TRBJ2-3; 8 bases are shared with TRBD2. V lost 1 base and J lost 0; bases outside the gene matches: 6. CDR1 is SGHTA, CDR2 FQGNSA, per germline. The CDR3 is 17 residues long.

The V gene is TRBV27, the J gene TRBJ2-1, with a weak D call TRBD2 (5 bases). The CDR3 is 17 amino acids. Trimming removed 0 bases at V and 9 bases at J, with 21 bases between. Germline CDR1 MNHEY, CDR2 SMNVEV (reference sequence). The CDR3 DNA sequence: TGTGCCAGCAGTTTATCATTATGGGGTTCGGGATTAGGTGAGCAGTTCTTC. As protein: CASSLSLWGSGLGEQFF.

The V call is TRBV9, the J call TRBJ2-7, with a weak D call TRBD2 (5 bases). The CDR3 contains 16 residues. Germline loops: CDR1 SGDLS, CDR2 YYNGEE. The V and J ends lost 4 bases and 1 base respectively, with 18 bases between them. The CDR3 here is CASSPRGGPPSYEQYF. CDR3 nucleotide sequence: TGTGCCAGCAGCCCGAGAGGAGGCCCACCATCCTACGAGCAGTACTTC.

The chain recombines TRBV27 with TRBJ2-2, with a tentative D call TRBD2 (6 bases). The CDR3 has 16 amino acids. V was trimmed by 6 bases and J by 5 bases, leaving 19 bases between them. CDR1 is MNHEY, CDR2 SMNVEV, per germline (reference sequence). CDR3 in amino acids: CASSSKEGWVTGELFF. CDR3 DNA sequence: TGTGCCAGCAGCTCAAAGGAGGGGTGGGTTACCGGGGAGCTGTTTTTT.

This clone appeared once. The gene calls are TRBV5-6 and TRBJ2-7; either TRBD1 or TRBD2 may supply D (7 bases each). There are 14 residues in the CDR3. The V gene's germline CDR1 is SGHDT and CDR2 YYEEEE. V lost 4 bases to trimming and J lost 4 bases, with 15 bases between them. CDR3 DNA: TGTGCCAGCAGCCGGCACAGGGGAGGGTACGAGCAGTACTTC. It encodes CASSRHRGGYEQYF.

This chain joins TRBV4-3 and TRBJ2-1, with a tentative D call TRBD2 (5 bases). With 4 bases removed from V and 4 bases from J, the gap between germline ends came to 14 bases. The CDR3 has 15 amino acids. Germline values: CDR1 LGHNA, CDR2 YSLEER. The CDR3 DNA follows: TGCGCCAGCAGCCTCGGACTTAGTCGGTACAATGAGCAGTTCTTC. It codes for CASSLGLSRYNEQFF.

The rearrangement links TRBV25-1 to TRBJ1-4; D is perhaps TRBD1 (5 bases). The CDR3 consists of 17 residues. Germline V gene data show CDR1 as MGHDK and CDR2 as SYGVNS. With 0 bases removed from V and 10 bases from J, the gap between germline ends came to 21 bases. The CDR3 region is CASSEYSVGTRVGKLFF. The DNA for the CDR3 is TGTGCCAGCAGTGAATATAGTGTCGGGACCAGGGTGGGAAAACTGTTTTTT.

This chain connects TRBV5-6 to TRBJ2-6; TRBD1 might be the D (5 bases). The CDR3 has 17 amino acids. Trimming removed 4 bases at V and 0 bases at J, with 14 bases between. Per the germline V gene, CDR1 is SGHDT and CDR2 is YYEEEE. In DNA form, the CDR3 reads TGTGCCAGCAGCACTCCCTCAGGGTTCTCTGGGGCCAACGTCCTGACTTTC. This sequence encodes CASSTPSGFSGANVLTF.

The chain carries TRBV16 and TRBJ1-5; tentatively, D is TRBD1 (5 bases). The germline V gene has CDR1 KGHSY and CDR2 FQNENV. CDR3 length equals 12 residues. V was cut by 2 bases and J by 7 bases, with 6 bases left in between. The CDR3 loop reads CASSQRGQPQHF. The CDR3 DNA sequence: TGTGCCAGCAGCCAAAGGGGACAGCCCCAGCATTTT.

DNA for the CDR3: TGTGCCAGCAGCGTGACTAGCGGCTACGAGCAGTACTTC. Protein product: CASSVTSGYEQYF. The chain uses TRBV9 and TRBJ2-7, with 9 bases aligning to TRBD2. The J segment lost 3 bases and the V segment lost 2 bases, leaving 0 bases of the junction unmatched. CDR1 and CDR2 from the germline V gene are SGDLS and YYNGEE. The CDR3 runs to 13 residues. The full variable domain, rest sourced from reference TRBV9 and TRBJ2-7, is DSGVTQTPKHLITATGQRVTLRCSPRSGDLSVYWYQQSLDQGLQFLIQYYNGEERAKGNILERFSAQQFPDLHSELNLSSLELGDSALYFCASSVTSGYEQYFGPGTRLTVT.

This chain connects TRBV4-3 to TRBJ2-3; no clear D. V was cut by 0 bases and J by 1 base, with 5 bases left in between. The germline CDR1 and CDR2 sequences are LGHNA and YSLEER. The CDR3 contains 14 residues. The CDR3 protein is CASSQDQGTDTQYF. CDR3 nucleotides: TGCGCCAGCAGCCAAGACCAGGGCACAGATACGCAGTATTTT.